One and the same sample provided the 23 T cell receptor beta chains below, sequenced in a study of blood T cell repertoires in COVID-19. Method: immunoSEQ multiplex PCR; TCRdb's copy keeps in-frame clones and lacks some. This sample has 150,000 to 200,000 clones, with under 80% found just once. The sequencing sample was made of peripheral blood. The receptor set was obtained from a man in his 70s with acute or convalescent COVID-19.

A single count supports this clone. J is TRBJ1-1 and V is TRBV29-1, with D perhaps matching TRBD1 (6 bases). Looked up from germline, CDR1 is SQVTM and CDR2 is ANQGSEA. This CDR3 spans 17 amino acids. Here the CDR3 DNA reads TGCAGTCAACTCACGCTCGGGGGGCAGACTATGAACACTGAAGCTTTCTTT. Translated, it gives CSQLTLGGQTMNTEAFF.

This chain uses TRBV5-4 with TRBJ2-1, with no clear D. Germline CDR1 reads SGHNT; CDR2 reads YYREEE (reference sequence). This CDR3 has 15 amino acids. V was clipped by 5 bases and J by 4 bases, with 16 bases between them. The CDR3 DNA sequence: TGTGCCAGCAGACCGACGCGGTCGGAGTACAATGAGCAGTTCTTC. Translating it yields CASRPTRSEYNEQFF.

The chain links TRBV7-8 to TRBJ1-2, with D unresolved. CDR1 is SGHVS, CDR2 FQNEAQ, per germline. V lost 8 bases and J lost 3, with 13 bases in between. The CDR3 has 13 residues. CDR3 DNA: TGTGCCAGCGGATTACTTGAGGACTATGGCTACACCTTC. Its translation: CASGLLEDYGYTF. The variable domain in full, with the rest retrieved from reference TRBV7-8 and TRBJ1-2, is GAGVSQSPRYKVAKRGQDVALRCDPISGHVSLFWYQQALGQGPEFLTYFQNEAQLDKSGLPSDRFFAERPEGSVSTLKIQRTQQEDSAVYLCASGLLEDYGYTFGSGTRLTVV.

This rearrangement joins TRBV6-5 to TRBJ1-2; 7 nucleotides agree with TRBD1. Trimming at V came to 6 bases and at J to 4 bases, leaving 5 bases not matched to a gene. The CDR3 extends over 13 amino acids. Germline V gene sequence: CDR1 MNHEY, CDR2 SVGAGI. The CDR3: CASSKGQLYGYTF. As DNA, the CDR3 is TGTGCCAGCAGCAAGGGACAGCTCTATGGCTACACCTTC.

In DNA form, the CDR3 reads TGTGCCAGCAGCGAACCAACGGGGACAACTAATGAAAAACTGTTTTTT. It yields the protein CASSEPTGTTNEKLFF. This chain joins TRBV9 and TRBJ1-4, with D uncertain. This CDR3 is built from 16 residues. Trimming stripped 3 bases from V and 0 bases from J, with 12 bases between. In germline, CDR1 is SGDLS, CDR2 YYNGEE.

The chain recombines TRBV6-2 or TRBV6-3 with TRBJ2-3, with a possible D match to TRBD1 (6 bases). V lost 2 bases and J 2 bases, leaving 14 bases between the germline ends. Per germline, CDR1 MNHEY and CDR2 SVGEGT. This CDR3 is 16 amino acids long. The CDR3 nucleotides read TGTGCCAGCAGTTACAGCACAGGGTTCCCCACAGATACGCAGTATTTT. This encodes CASSYSTGFPTDTQYF.

This clone was seen just once. The genes are TRBV2 and TRBJ1-4, with D perhaps matching TRBD1 (6 bases). CDR3 length: 14 amino acids. The V gene lost 6 bases and the J gene lost 7 bases, with 15 bases spanning the gap. CDR1 is SNHLY, CDR2 FYNNEI, per germline. In DNA, the CDR3 is TGTGCCAGCAGCACAGGGCCCGAAGGTGAAAAACTGTTTTTT. Translated: CASSTGPEGEKLFF.

V gene TRBV12-3 or TRBV12-4 combines with J gene TRBJ2-7; TRBD1 matches 9 bases. Trimming took 5 bases from V and 12 from J; bases not matched to a gene: 5. The CDR3 runs to 11 residues. The CDR3: CASSTGGLRYF. The CDR3 DNA reads TGTGCCAGCAGTACAGGGGGCTTAAGGTACTTC.

The chain combines TRBV6-1 with TRBJ2-7; D may be TRBD1 (5 bases). CDR1 is MNHNS, CDR2 SASEGT, per germline. CDR3 length: 13 amino acids. V shed 2 bases and J shed 3 bases, with 8 bases lying between them. This chain's CDR3 is CASSERGSYEQYF. CDR3 coding DNA: TGTGCCAGCAGTGAAAGGGGCAGCTACGAGCAGTACTTC.

The chain links TRBV5-6 to TRBJ2-5; a possible D gene is TRBD2 (7 bases). The V and J ends lost 3 bases and 5 bases respectively, with 14 bases between them. The CDR3 consists of 14 residues. Looked up from germline, CDR1 is SGHDT and CDR2 is YYEEEE. DNA for the CDR3: TGTGCCAGCAGCTCCTGGGGGGGGCTGGAGACCCAGTACTTC. Amino acid sequence: CASSSWGGLETQYF.

This chain joins TRBV18 and TRBJ2-3, with D possibly being TRBD2 (6 bases). The V and J ends lost 3 bases and 2 bases respectively, with 6 bases between them. The CDR3 consists of 13 residues. CDR1 is KGHSH and CDR2 is LQKENI in the germline V gene. The DNA for the CDR3 is TGTGCCAGCTCACCGCGGGACACAGATACGCAGTATTTT. Its protein is CASSPRDTDTQYF. Full variable domain (missing parts from reference TRBV18 and TRBJ2-3): NAGVMQNPRHLVRRRGQEARLRCSPMKGHSHVYWYRQLPEEGLKFMVYLQKENIIDESGMPKERFSAEFPKEGPSILRIQQVVRGDSAAYFCASSPRDTDTQYFGPGTRLTVL.

CDR3 DNA: TGTGCCAGCAGCCCGGGGGGGGGTCTTCCTAGCACAGATACGCAGTATTTT. Protein: CASSPGGGLPSTDTQYF. J is TRBJ2-3 and V is TRBV5-4; the match to TRBD2 covers 8 bases. J lost 0 bases, V lost 4 bases, and 10 bases had no gene match. The CDR3 is 17 residues long. Germline loops: CDR1 SGHNT, CDR2 YYREEE (reference sequence).

In its sample, this clone was seen a few times. The chain carries TRBV6-5 and TRBJ2-5; a weak D match, TRBD2 (5 bases). The CDR3 covers 13 residues. Trimming stripped 5 bases from V and 3 bases from J, with 10 bases between. CDR1 is MNHEY, CDR2 SVGAGI, per germline. DNA for the CDR3: TGTGCCAGCAGTCGGGTCGGGGAAGAGACCCAGTACTTC. Translating it yields CASSRVGEETQYF.

The CDR3 loop is CASSPGPGRFYEQYF. The CDR3 bases are TGTGCCAGCAGTCCGGGTCCTGGGAGATTCTACGAGCAGTACTTC. The gene calls are TRBV6-5 and TRBJ2-7; D possibly corresponds to TRBD2 (5 bases). V lost 5 bases and J lost 3, with 17 bases in between. This CDR3 is 15 amino acids long. Germline V gene data show CDR1 as MNHEY and CDR2 as SVGAGI.

The chain joins TRBV6-2 or TRBV6-3 to TRBJ2-7; D is possibly TRBD1 (6 bases). Per the germline V gene, CDR1 is MNHEY and CDR2 is SVGEGT. Deletions cut 2 bases from V and 5 bases from J, with 16 bases between. The CDR3 has 15 residues. The CDR3 nucleotides read TGTGCCAGCAGTTACAAGGGTCCAGGGGCCAACGAGCAGTACTTC. Protein sequence: CASSYKGPGANEQYF.

The table lists this clone with a few counts. This chain joins TRBV7-2 and TRBJ1-3; TRBD1 might be the D (6 bases). CDR1 and CDR2 from the germline V gene are SGHTA and FQGNSA. The V end lost 3 bases, the J end lost 7 bases, and 10 bases lay between the germline ends. The CDR3 runs to 13 residues. CDR3 sequence reads: CASSLGHLNTIYF. Here the CDR3 DNA reads TGTGCCAGCAGCTTGGGACATCTGAACACCATATATTTT.

This chain connects TRBV15 to TRBJ2-5; TRBD2 aligns across 7 bases. Germline V gene data show CDR1 as LNHNV and CDR2 as YYDKDF (reference sequence). The CDR3 extends over 18 amino acids. J lost 0 bases, V lost 0 bases, and 10 bases had no gene match. The CDR3, as DNA: TGTGCCACCAGCAGAGATAGTTCGGCTAGCGGATACCAAGAGACCCAGTACTTC. Protein: CATSRDSSASGYQETQYF.

This clone was seen a handful of times. J is TRBJ1-1 and V is TRBV5-6; TRBD1 agrees at 7 bases. Looked up from germline, CDR1 is SGHDT and CDR2 is YYEEEE. V lost 4 bases to trimming and J lost 8 bases; unmatched junction nucleotides: 8. CDR3 size: 13 residues. In DNA form, the CDR3 reads TGTGCCAGCAGCCTCGGGACAGCCACCGAAGCTTTCTTT. Amino acids: CASSLGTATEAFF.

V gene TRBV5-1 combines with J gene TRBJ2-3; TRBD2 might be the D (6 bases). Trimming removed 4 bases from V and 1 base from J, with 10 bases in between. Germline CDR1 and CDR2: SGHRS and YFSETQ. CDR3 size: 14 residues. The CDR3 region has the DNA TGCGCCAGCAGCCCCAGGGAGGGCACAGATACGCAGTATTTT. Translation gives CASSPREGTDTQYF. Based on the CDR3 plus reference TRBV5-1 and TRBJ2-3, the full variable domain is KAGVTQTPRYLIKTRGQQVTLSCSPISGHRSVSWYQQTPGQGLQFLFEYFSETQRNKGNFPGRFSGRQFSNSRSEMNVSTLELGDSALYLCASSPREGTDTQYFGPGTRLTVL.

The V and J genes are TRBV7-8 and TRBJ1-1, with TRBD1 identical over 9 bases. This CDR3 contains 15 residues. The J segment lost 0 bases and the V segment lost 4 bases, leaving 3 bases of the junction unmatched. CDR1 and CDR2 from the germline V gene are SGHVS and FQNEAQ. CDR3 sequence reads: CASSSRTGVNTEAFF. The CDR3 DNA reads TGTGCCAGCAGCTCTAGGACAGGGGTGAACACTGAAGCTTTCTTT.

This rearrangement joins TRBV18 to TRBJ2-7; D perhaps matches TRBD2 (6 bases). Germline V gene sequence: CDR1 KGHSH, CDR2 LQKENI. The CDR3 runs to 12 residues. Trimming pared 8 bases from V and 6 bases from J, leaving 14 bases between. The CDR3 loop reads CASATGEGEQYF. CDR3 bases: TGTGCCAGCGCCACGGGAGAGGGCGAGCAGTACTTC. The full variable domain, in which reference TRBV18 and TRBJ2-7 provide the parts outside the CDR3, is NAGVMQNPRHLVRRRGQEARLRCSPMKGHSHVYWYRQLPEEGLKFMVYLQKENIIDESGMPKERFSAEFPKEGPSILRIQQVVRGDSAAYFCASATGEGEQYFGPGTRLTVT.

The chain uses TRBV14 and TRBJ2-5; D possibly corresponds to TRBD2 (5 bases). Germline values: CDR1 SGHDN, CDR2 FVKESK. The CDR3 length is 14 residues. V was clipped by 0 bases and J by 3 bases, with 8 bases between them. The CDR3 DNA reads as TGTGCCAGCAGCCAAGATTCGGGGAAAGAGACCCAGTACTTC. It is translated as CASSQDSGKETQYF.

The rearrangement links TRBV6-5 to TRBJ1-2; D not resolved. CDR1 is MNHEY and CDR2 is SVGAGI in the germline V gene. The CDR3 runs 15 residues. The V end was cut by 0 bases, the J end by 1 base, with 9 bases between. The CDR3: CASSYSQEGNYGYTF. CDR3 DNA sequence: TGTGCCAGCAGTTACTCTCAGGAAGGTAACTATGGCTACACCTTC.